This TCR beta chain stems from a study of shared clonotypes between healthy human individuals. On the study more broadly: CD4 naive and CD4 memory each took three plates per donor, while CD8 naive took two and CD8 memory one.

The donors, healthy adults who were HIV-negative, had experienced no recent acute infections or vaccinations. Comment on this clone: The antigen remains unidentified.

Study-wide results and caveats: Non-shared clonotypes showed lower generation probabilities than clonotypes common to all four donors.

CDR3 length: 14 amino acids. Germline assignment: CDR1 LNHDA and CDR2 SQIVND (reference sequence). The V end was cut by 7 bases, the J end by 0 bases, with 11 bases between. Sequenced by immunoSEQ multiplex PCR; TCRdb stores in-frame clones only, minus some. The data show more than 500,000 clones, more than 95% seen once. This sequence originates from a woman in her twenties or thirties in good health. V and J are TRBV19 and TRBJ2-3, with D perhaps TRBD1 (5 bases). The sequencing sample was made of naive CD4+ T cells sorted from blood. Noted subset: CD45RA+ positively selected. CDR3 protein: CASNRQGSTDTQYF. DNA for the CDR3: TGTGCCAGTAATCGTCAGGGAAGCACAGATACGCAGTATTTT.